This TCR beta chain originates from a study of CD8 T cells in ankylosing spondylitis. Overall study findings and caveats: A CD8+ phenotype characterized the disease-linked clones, which were relatively rare in peripheral blood. Within matched ankylosing spondylitis synovial fluid, disease-linked clones were reportedly significantly enriched. Earlier literature documents some of the motif variants in reactive arthritis synovial fluid and blood. In ankylosing spondylitis blood, a motif of eight highly homologous TCR beta variants appeared characteristic.

This clonotype was seen only a few times. What it recognizes is unknown. One end of the junction fails to match germline, which may point to a read error. This CDR3 contains 13 residues. Germline loops: CDR1 MDHEN, CDR2 SYDVKM. Library preparation for TCR beta used quantitative 5'-RACE with molecular barcodes. TCRdb analysed the 5' RACE reads with MiXCR anew, one entry per CDR3 protein. The sample records a few hundred thousand distinct CDR3 sequences, more than 20% being singletons. Sample: blood, either unsorted or a sorted T cell fraction (not recorded which). The receptor's source is a male donor with ankylosing spondylitis. This chain links TRBV28 with TRBJ2-5; 11 bases map to TRBD1. Written as DNA, the CDR3 is TGCGCAAGTGGGACAGGGGGCCAAGAGACCCAGTACTTC. It specifies CASGTGGQETQYF.